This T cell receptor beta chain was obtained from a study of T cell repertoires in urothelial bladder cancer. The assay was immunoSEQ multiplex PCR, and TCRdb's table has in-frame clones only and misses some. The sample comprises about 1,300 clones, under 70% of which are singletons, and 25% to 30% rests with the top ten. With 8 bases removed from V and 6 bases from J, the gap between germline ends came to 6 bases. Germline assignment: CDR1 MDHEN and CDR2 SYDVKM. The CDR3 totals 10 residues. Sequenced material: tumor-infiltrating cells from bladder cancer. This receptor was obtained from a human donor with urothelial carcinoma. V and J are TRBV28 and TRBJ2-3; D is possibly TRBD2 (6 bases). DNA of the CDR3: TGTGCCAGCGGGGGGGATACGCAGTATTTT. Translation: CASGGDTQYF.